These T cell receptor beta chains were read from a single sample in a study of T-cell memory formation after mild COVID-19. TCRdb called the 5' RACE reads again in MiXCR, with one record for every CDR3 protein. The repertoire includes 200,000 or so distinct CDR3 sequences, over 9.5% of them detected once, and roughly 3.5% sits in the top ten. Input material: PBMCs or a T cell subset sorted from them (not recorded which). The receptors originated from a man aged 18-30 years who had mild COVID-19 (a few samples of this study predate the infection). Cell type and time point are not known. Both conserved end residues are part of each CDR3.

J | length | V | CDR3
TRBJ2-1 | 13 | TRBV12-3/TRBV12-4 | CASSLLASVEQFF
TRBJ1-3 | 15 | TRBV9 | CASSVVAGPRNTIYF
TRBJ1-6 | 16 | TRBV18 | CASSPEGTVNYSPLHF
TRBJ2-1 | 17 | TRBV7-9 | CASSLLRRGGTYNEQFF
TRBJ1-1 | 14 | TRBV4-3 | CASSQGEGRREAFF
TRBJ2-2 | 12 | TRBV6-2/TRBV6-3 | CASSRGVGELFF
TRBJ2-3 | 15 | TRBV7-2 | CASSSPGIFTDTQYF
TRBJ2-5 | 16 | TRBV14 | CASSQGMASGGETQYF
TRBJ1-6 | 13 | TRBV7-2 | CASSQQGMTPLHF
TRBJ1-5 | 17 | TRBV7-8 | CASSQRGTLYSNQPQHF
TRBJ1-2 | 12 | TRBV7-9 | CASSPTGDGYTF
TRBJ1-5 | 14 | TRBV2 | CATSLGISNQPQHF
TRBJ1-6 | 19 | TRBV4-1 | CASSQTPGQGSSYNSPLHF
TRBJ1-6 | 14 | TRBV12-3/TRBV12-4 | CASSLDREASPLHF